This TCR beta chain was retrieved from a study of graft-versus-host responses after intestinal transplantation. Study background: As for transplant type, recipients had multivisceral, liver-intestinal, or isolated intestinal grafts.

Here immunoSEQ multiplex PCR was the method, and the copy in TCRdb shows in-frame clones only, minus some. The sample has under 150,000 clones, about 95% seen once. With respect to this clone: Antigen unknown.

This CDR3 has 16 amino acids. Germline V CDR1 and CDR2: MNHEY, SMNVEV (reference sequence). Losses at the gene ends were 5 bases for V and 3 bases for J; bases not matched to a gene: 10. This clonotype originated in a human donor who received an intestinal transplant. This chain connects TRBV27 to TRBJ2-3, with 8 bases aligning to TRBD1. The sample in question was unstimulated CD8+ T cells sorted from spleen or lymph node cells, obtained before intestinal transplant. The CDR3 sequence: CASSVGQGEFTDTQYF. The CDR3, as DNA: TGTGCCAGCAGTGTTGGACAGGGAGAGTTTACAGATACGCAGTATTTT.